This T cell receptor beta chain is drawn from a study of beta chain features in type 1 diabetes. This clone was seen only a few times. Its antigen is undetermined. All of the isolated RNA was reverse transcribed, so expressed TCRB transcripts were sequenced. Only in-frame clones appear in the TCRdb table, and some are missing; sequencing was by immunoSEQ multiplex PCR. Among 500,000 to 850,000 clones listed, over 12% were seen once. Study-wide results and caveats: Patients with type 1 diabetes showed fewer VDJ junction insertions and more deletions. There was a moderate but significant shortening of TCRB CDR3s in all four CD4+ subsets of Type 1 diabetes patients. TCRB repertoires of naive, central memory and Treg cells appeared more similar among patients than among healthy donors. Over-representation of high TCR-expressing cells was a possible consequence of cDNA sequencing.

In germline, CDR1 is MNHEY, CDR2 SMNVEV (reference sequence). Trimming took 3 bases from V and 4 from J, leaving 13 bases between them. This CDR3 region has 14 residues. Sequenced: naive CD4+ T cells from blood. The sequence was collected from a young man with type 1 diabetes. The gene calls are TRBV27 and TRBJ2-7; D ambiguous. The CDR3 spells CASSLTVALYEQYF. CDR3 coding DNA: TGTGCCAGCAGTTTGACTGTCGCGTTGTACGAGCAGTACTTC.